These T cell receptor beta chains were read from a single sample in a study of T cell responses to AZD1222 COVID-19 vaccine. Here immunoSEQ multiplex PCR was the method, and the copy in TCRdb shows in-frame clones only, minus some. The profile shows 120,000 or so clones, approximately 89% of them singletons. The sequencing here drew on peripheral blood, taken on day 0 of AZD1222 vaccination. The origin of the receptors is an adult in good health. CDR3s include the opening cysteine and the closing phenylalanine or tryptophan. Expanded clones are given a class, and other clones once, few, many or no size at all.

size: few
V: TRBV25-1
J: TRBJ2-7
CDR3: CASSGWTGVDYEQYF

size: NA
V: TRBV7-8
J: TRBJ2-7
CDR3: CASRRQGAYEQYF

size: NA
V: TRBV6-5
J: TRBJ1-1
CDR3: CASSRGPTTEAFF

size: NA
V: TRBV7-8
J: TRBJ2-1
CDR3: CASSLELAGGYNEQFF

size: NA
V: TRBV2
J: TRBJ2-3
CDR3: CASTREADTQYF

size: NA
V: TRBV18
J: TRBJ2-5
CDR3: CASSPRFGGETQYF

size: once
V: TRBV5-6
J: TRBJ1-2
CDR3: CASSLGQGNYGYTF

size: NA
V: TRBV6-2/TRBV6-3
J: TRBJ2-7
CDR3: CASSYTSGRASYEQYF

size: NA
V: TRBV29-1
J: TRBJ1-1
CDR3: CSVARDRGTEAFF

size: NA
V: TRBV21-1
J: TRBJ2-7
CDR3: CASRLEAPYEQYF

size: NA
V: TRBV20-1
J: TRBJ2-3
CDR3: CSASAFREPTDTQYF

size: NA
V: TRBV2
J: TRBJ1-6
CDR3: CASSGTPNSPLHF

size: NA
V: TRBV20-1
J: TRBJ1-2
CDR3: CSASYGNGYTF

size: NA
V: TRBV7-2
J: TRBJ1-6
CDR3: CASSSTTRQGYLSPLHF

size: NA
V: TRBV6-2/TRBV6-3
J: TRBJ2-1
CDR3: CASSTSISYNEQFF

size: NA
V: TRBV7-9
J: TRBJ2-7
CDR3: CASSPSGQGRGYEQYF

size: NA
V: TRBV5-1
J: TRBJ2-7
CDR3: CASSHRGQADDYEQYF

size: NA
V: TRBV6-2/TRBV6-3
J: TRBJ1-5
CDR3: CASTPREGQPQHF

size: NA
V: TRBV7-8
J: TRBJ2-7
CDR3: CASTDSGAYEQYF

size: NA
V: TRBV30
J: TRBJ2-6
CDR3: CAWSLRDLRGYVLTF

size: NA
V: TRBV12-3/TRBV12-4
J: TRBJ1-1
CDR3: CASSLHPELEAFF

size: NA
V: TRBV11-2
J: TRBJ2-5
CDR3: CASSLRERETQYF

size: NA
V: TRBV19
J: TRBJ2-1
CDR3: CASTTLAGTYNEQFF

size: once
V: TRBV12-3/TRBV12-4
J: TRBJ2-7
CDR3: CASRYTGLYEQYF

size: NA
V: TRBV27
J: TRBJ2-7
CDR3: CASSLSPGRGYEQYF

size: NA
V: TRBV20-1
J: TRBJ2-3
CDR3: CSASTYTDTQYF

size: few
V: TRBV19
J: TRBJ1-5
CDR3: CASRSGQGPQPQHF

size: NA
V: TRBV10-1
J: TRBJ1-1
CDR3: CASSAPGLTEAFF

size: few
V: TRBV18
J: TRBJ1-2
CDR3: CASATGPRDYGYTF

size: few
V: TRBV6-5
J: TRBJ1-6
CDR3: CASSYTNSPLHF

size: NA
V: TRBV6-1
J: TRBJ2-3
CDR3: CASSDVAGESTDTQYF

size: NA
V: TRBV3-1/TRBV3-2
J: TRBJ1-2
CDR3: CASSPTTDREKGGYTF

size: NA
V: TRBV27
J: TRBJ1-3
CDR3: CASSLAGRSGNTIYF

size: NA
V: TRBV2
J: TRBJ1-1
CDR3: CASSDPIGQGVTEAFF

size: NA
V: TRBV7-9
J: TRBJ2-1
CDR3: CASNGPGYNEQFF

size: NA
V: TRBV28
J: TRBJ2-7
CDR3: CASISPDRGRSYEQYF

size: NA
V: TRBV14
J: TRBJ1-1
CDR3: CASSRQGALGAFF

size: once
V: TRBV2
J: TRBJ1-2
CDR3: CASSGQGGRYGYTF

size: NA
V: TRBV7-9
J: TRBJ1-2
CDR3: CASSARDGYGYTF

size: NA
V: TRBV11-3
J: TRBJ2-1
CDR3: CASSLWGTYNEQFF

size: NA
V: TRBV11-2
J: TRBJ1-2
CDR3: CASSPWGGYTF

size: NA
V: TRBV6-1
J: TRBJ2-5
CDR3: CASSEISSSETQYF

size: NA
V: TRBV1
J: TRBJ2-1
CDR3: CTRSGAYNEQFF

size: NA
V: TRBV9
J: TRBJ1-1
CDR3: CASSVTWGVGGNTEAFF

size: NA
V: TRBV5-8
J: TRBJ1-5
CDR3: CASSLSPNQPQHF

size: NA
V: TRBV7-8
J: TRBJ2-3
CDR3: CASSLAPGLAGLADTQYF

size: NA
V: TRBV6-5
J: TRBJ1-6
CDR3: CASSGDRASNSPLHF